The 10 T cell receptor beta chains in this list originate from one sample, sequenced in a study of blood T cell repertoires in COVID-19 (dated by TCRdb to 2020 to 2021). The method behind the library was the immunoSEQ multiplex PCR assay. Held by TCRdb, this immuneACCESS table contains in-frame sequences only and omits some clones. Under half of the omission traces to an unresolved V gene where checked; the cause of the rest is unknown. A total of about 190,000 clones appear in this sample, roughly 88% of them only once. The ten largest account for around 8.6% of the sample. The source material was PBMCs or T cells enriched from blood (not recorded which). These receptors came from a woman in her 30s who had recovered from COVID-19.

The J gene is TRBJ2-3, the V gene TRBV2; D possibly corresponds to TRBD2 (5 bases). This CDR3 contains 15 residues. Germline loops: CDR1 SNHLY, CDR2 FYNNEI. V gave up 7 bases and J gave up 0 bases, with 14 bases separating them. CDR3 in amino acids: CASTPAATSTDTQYF. CDR3 DNA sequence: TGTGCCAGCACTCCAGCGGCCACTAGCACAGATACGCAGTATTTT.

V and J are TRBV10-2 and TRBJ2-1; 10 nucleotides align to TRBD2. Germline-derived CDR1 and CDR2 are WSHSY and SAAADI. Trimming took 7 bases from V and 4 from J; bases not matched to a gene: 4. CDR3 size: 14 residues. The CDR3 sequence: CASKGLASYNEQFF. The CDR3 DNA sequence: TGCGCCAGCAAGGGACTAGCGAGTTACAATGAGCAGTTCTTC.

This clone was seen only once. This chain uses TRBV7-8 with TRBJ1-1; D perhaps matches TRBD1 (6 bases). The CDR3 contains 12 residues. The V gene lost 8 bases and the J gene lost 5 bases, with 12 bases spanning the gap. CDR1 is SGHVS, CDR2 FQNEAQ, per germline. DNA of the CDR3: TGTGCCAGCGGTAGGGGGAATACTGAAGCTTTCTTT. Protein sequence: CASGRGNTEAFF.

This clone appeared a few times. DNA for the CDR3: TGCGCCAGCAGGGGGACAGGGGTCTACAATGAGCAGTTCTTC. Its translation: CASRGTGVYNEQFF. V usage is TRBV5-1 and J usage is TRBJ2-1; 10 bases line up with TRBD1. This CDR3 is 14 amino acids long. Germline assignment: CDR1 SGHRS and CDR2 YFSETQ. The V segment lost 5 bases and the J segment 3 bases; nucleotides outside the gene matches: 2.

The chain links TRBV28 to TRBJ1-1; 8 bases map to TRBD1. CDR3 size: 15 residues. With 0 bases clipped from V and 4 bases from J, the junction kept 4 bases outside the gene matches. Germline CDR1 and CDR2: MDHEN and SYDVKM. This CDR3 reads CASSLWTGATTEAFF. CDR3 DNA: TGTGCCAGCAGTTTATGGACAGGGGCCACCACTGAAGCTTTCTTT.

This sequence joins TRBV25-1 and TRBJ1-1; D unclear. Trimming cost V 2 bases and J 7 bases, with 8 bases left between them. Germline loops: CDR1 MGHDK, CDR2 SYGVNS. The CDR3 consists of 12 residues. The DNA for the CDR3 is TGTGCCAGCAGTGAAGCAGGCCTTGAAGCTTTCTTT. Protein sequence: CASSEAGLEAFF.

V gene TRBV3-1 (or the pseudogene TRBV3-2) combines with J gene TRBJ2-4; weak D call: TRBD1 (6 bases). V dropped 0 bases and J dropped 9 bases, with 12 bases sitting between them. Germline V gene data show CDR1 as LGHDT and CDR2 as YNNKEL (reference sequence). CDR3 length equals 14 residues. The CDR3 DNA is TGTGCCAGCAGCCAAGAGTTTACAGGGAGCATTCAGTACTTC. Amino acids: CASSQEFTGSIQYF.

CDR3 nucleotide sequence: TGTGCCAGCAGCCAAGATCTCGGGACAGGGGGGTCACCCCTCCACTTT. Protein sequence: CASSQDLGTGGSPLHF. The gene calls are TRBV4-2 and TRBJ1-6, with TRBD1 identical over 11 bases. Germline V gene sequence: CDR1 LGHNA, CDR2 YNFKEQ. The CDR3 runs to 16 residues. Trimming removed 0 bases from V and 10 bases from J; junction bases left unmatched: 5.

The chain combines TRBV15 with TRBJ2-7; 10 nucleotides agree with TRBD2. Trimming at V came to 1 base and at J to 3 bases, leaving 12 bases not matched to a gene. The CDR3 is 18 residues long. Germline CDR1 reads LNHNV; CDR2 reads YYDKDF (reference sequence). The CDR3 reads CATSRVKGLAPGGYEQYF. CDR3 DNA: TGTGCCACCAGCAGAGTAAAGGGACTAGCGCCAGGTGGCTACGAGCAGTACTTC.

The rearrangement uses TRBV10-1 and TRBJ1-1; TRBD1 agrees at 10 bases. V was clipped by 5 bases and J by 8 bases; unmatched bases: 5. From germline, CDR1 is WNHNN and CDR2 SYGVQD (reference sequence). The CDR3 is 13 residues long. In DNA form, the CDR3 reads TGCGCCAGCAGTAACGACAGGGGGCCAGAAGCTTTCTTT. It yields the protein CASSNDRGPEAFF.